This paragraph covers one T cell receptor (beta chain) sequence. Antigen specificity is unknown. The germline V gene has CDR1 LGHDT and CDR2 YNNKEL (reference sequence). The CDR3 totals 16 residues. V lost 4 bases and J lost 6; bases outside the gene matches: 12. These data come from a study of T cell responses to AZD1222 COVID-19 vaccine. Study outcomes and limitations: The study sampled repertoires only after the peak T cell response.

Measured with immunoSEQ multiplex PCR; TCRdb has only the in-frame clones, and not every one. In the table there are 85,000 to 120,000 clones, 90% of which are singletons. V gene TRBV3-1 (or the pseudogene TRBV3-2) combines with J gene TRBJ2-1; 7 bases match TRBD2. Sample: peripheral blood, taken on day 0 of AZD1222 vaccination. The TCR was taken from an adult in good health. The CDR3 DNA sequence: TGTGCCAGCAGCCGGCGCCACGGGAGGTTGGGCAATGAGCAGTTCTTC. This sequence encodes CASSRRHGRLGNEQFF.